These 17 T cell receptor beta chains originate from one sample sequenced in a study of CD8 T cells in Susac syndrome. RNA was extracted with the RNeasy kit, and a quantity of about 0.45 to 1 ug was reverse transcribed using random hexamers. MiXCR, run by TCRdb on the immunoSEQ multiplex PCR reads, gives a single entry per CDR3 protein. The sample contains roughly 220,000 distinct CDR3 sequences, approximately 94% of which appear only once. Source material: CD4+ T cells from PBMCs. The receptor set was obtained from a human donor with Susac syndrome.

The V gene is TRBV5-4, the J gene TRBJ2-7, with D perhaps matching TRBD2 (7 bases). Germline V lookup: CDR1 SGHNT, CDR2 YYREEE (reference sequence). The CDR3 runs 14 residues. V was pared by 3 bases and J by 3 bases, with 13 bases between. CDR3 sequence (DNA): TGTGCCAGCAGCTCGGGGGGCCAGATCTACGAGCAGTACTTC. It yields the protein CASSSGGQIYEQYF.

Only one count was recorded for this clonotype. V is TRBV4-3 and J is TRBJ1-2; TRBD1 might be the D (6 bases). The germline V gene has CDR1 LGHNA and CDR2 YSLEER. Trimming shortened V by 4 bases and J by 4 bases, and 13 bases separated the two germline ends. The CDR3 extends over 14 amino acids. In nucleotides, the CDR3 is TGCGCCAGCAGCCCAAGGACAGTCGGCTATGGCTACACCTTC. Amino acid sequence: CASSPRTVGYGYTF.

The rearrangement links TRBV2 to TRBJ2-3; maybe TRBD2 (6 bases). In germline, CDR1 is SNHLY, CDR2 FYNNEI. V dropped 5 bases and J dropped 5 bases, with 8 bases sitting between them. This CDR3 region has 12 residues. The CDR3 sequence is CASSPGGDTQYF. Written as DNA, the CDR3 is TGTGCCAGCAGTCCCGGGGGAGATACGCAGTATTTT.

The V gene is TRBV6-5, the J gene TRBJ2-7; D may be TRBD2 (6 bases). Germline lookup yields CDR1 MNHEY and CDR2 SVGAGI. V was pared by 8 bases and J by 6 bases, with 20 bases between. This CDR3 contains 14 residues. The CDR3 sequence is CASASQDKGLEQYF. The CDR3 nucleotides read TGTGCCAGCGCAAGCCAGGACAAGGGACTCGAGCAGTACTTC.

V usage is TRBV20-1 and J usage is TRBJ1-2, with a possible D match to TRBD1 (5 bases). Germline V gene sequence: CDR1 DFQATT, CDR2 SNEGSKA (reference sequence). The CDR3 totals 13 residues. Trimming pared 1 base from V and 8 bases from J, leaving 14 bases between. DNA for the CDR3: TGCAGTGCTAGAGTAATCGCGGGGGGAGGCTACACCTTC. Translation gives CSARVIAGGGYTF.

The CDR3 protein is CASSLVIVGQAPEAFF. CDR3 coding DNA: TGTGCCAGCAGCTTGGTTATCGTCGGACAGGCGCCAGAAGCTTTCTTT. The rearrangement uses TRBV5-6 and TRBJ1-1; 7 positions agree with TRBD1. From germline, CDR1 is SGHDT and CDR2 YYEEEE. The CDR3 length is 16 residues. V was pared by 0 bases and J by 8 bases, with 13 bases of the junction left unmatched.

The chain recombines TRBV20-1 with TRBJ2-5; 13 nucleotides line up with TRBD2. V was clipped by 6 bases and J by 3 bases; unmatched bases: 7. Per the germline V gene, CDR1 is DFQATT and CDR2 is SNEGSKA (reference sequence). The CDR3 loop spans 15 amino acids. The CDR3 here is CSAGGTSGEEETQYF. DNA for the CDR3: TGCAGTGCAGGTGGGACTAGCGGGGAGGAAGAGACCCAGTACTTC.

The J gene is TRBJ2-3, the V gene TRBV15; D call uncertain. The germline V gene has CDR1 LNHNV and CDR2 YYDKDF (reference sequence). The V and J ends lost 0 bases and 3 bases respectively, with 4 bases between them. The CDR3 is made up of 13 amino acids. CDR3 nucleotides: TGTGCCACCAGCAGAGATCCGACAGATACGCAGTATTTT. Protein: CATSRDPTDTQYF.

A single count supports this clonotype. V is TRBV9 and J is TRBJ2-2, with 9 bases that match TRBD2. V was clipped by 1 base and J by 2 bases; unmatched bases: 3. This CDR3 is 16 amino acids long. Germline values: CDR1 SGDLS, CDR2 YYNGEE. CDR3 DNA: TGTGCCAGCAGCGTATCGACTAGCGGCAACACCGGGGAGCTGTTTTTT. Protein product: CASSVSTSGNTGELFF. The variable domain in full, with the rest retrieved from reference TRBV9 and TRBJ2-2, is DSGVTQTPKHLITATGQRVTLRCSPRSGDLSVYWYQQSLDQGLQFLIQYYNGEERAKGNILERFSAQQFPDLHSELNLSSLELGDSALYFCASSVSTSGNTGELFFGEGSRLTVL.

J is TRBJ1-1 and V is TRBV11-1; the D gene is possibly TRBD1 (5 bases). Germline V gene data show CDR1 as SGHAT and CDR2 as FQDESV (reference sequence). The ends were cut back, 10 bases at V and 0 bases at J, with 18 bases in the middle. The CDR3 loop spans 15 amino acids. The CDR3: CATRVGPLMNTEAFF. The CDR3 DNA reads as TGTGCCACCAGGGTGGGCCCCTTGATGAACACTGAAGCTTTCTTT.

In DNA form, the CDR3 reads TGTGCCAGTAGTATGACAGGTGTGGGTACTGAAGCTTTCTTT. Protein sequence: CASSMTGVGTEAFF. The chain combines TRBV19 with TRBJ1-1; TRBD1 is a possible D gene (6 bases). Germline loops: CDR1 LNHDA, CDR2 SQIVND (reference sequence). The CDR3 is 14 residues long. Between the trimmed V and J ends, which lost 3 bases and 5 bases, there was a span of 13 bases.

The CDR3, as DNA: TGTGCCAGCAGCTTAGCGCGGGAAATCTCTAGCACAGATACGCAGTATTTT. Encoded protein: CASSLAREISSTDTQYF. V is TRBV7-8 and J is TRBJ2-3; tentative D call: TRBD2 (6 bases). This CDR3 has 17 residues. The V end was cut by 0 bases, the J end by 0 bases, with 13 bases between. Germline V gene sequence: CDR1 SGHVS, CDR2 FQNEAQ.

The chain links TRBV19 to TRBJ2-5, with D tentatively TRBD1 (6 bases). The CDR3 covers 15 residues. The germline V and J ends were trimmed by 3 bases and 5 bases, with 16 bases remaining between them. Germline assignment: CDR1 LNHDA and CDR2 SQIVND (reference sequence). CDR3 residues: CASSIGPGAAETQYF. The CDR3 DNA is TGTGCCAGTAGTATCGGGCCAGGGGCGGCGGAGACCCAGTACTTC.

The CDR3 reads CASSQDAGGAETQYF. CDR3 DNA sequence: TGTGCCAGCAGCCAAGATGCAGGGGGCGCGGAGACCCAGTACTTC. The rearrangement links TRBV3-1 to TRBJ2-5; 8 bases are shared with TRBD1. The junction had 5 bases not matched to a gene; V was cut back by 0 bases and J by 5 bases. CDR3 length: 15 residues. CDR1 LGHDT and CDR2 YNNKEL come from the germline V gene (reference sequence).

The chain carries TRBV3-1 and TRBJ2-1; D unclear. V lost 5 bases to trimming and J lost 9 bases, with 11 bases between them. The CDR3 extends over 12 amino acids. Per germline, CDR1 LGHDT and CDR2 YNNKEL (reference sequence). CDR3 DNA sequence: TGTGCCAGCAGCTCATTCTCGGGTGAGCAGTTCTTC. It is translated as CASSSFSGEQFF.

The chain has TRBV7-3 and TRBJ2-2; 8 bases are shared with TRBD1. Germline trimming cut 4 bases from V and 5 bases from J; bases unmatched to any gene: 9. Per germline, CDR1 SGHTA and CDR2 FQGTGA. The CDR3 runs 16 residues. In DNA, the CDR3 is TGTGCCAGCAGCTCACGAGGACAGGGTTGGACCGGGGAGCTGTTTTTT. Protein: CASSSRGQGWTGELFF.

The chain carries TRBV10-3 and TRBJ1-2, with 7 positions matching TRBD1. V lost 2 bases to trimming and J lost 4 bases; unmatched junction nucleotides: 4. Germline CDR1 ENHRY, CDR2 SYGVKD. The length of the CDR3 is 14 residues. CDR3 coding DNA: TGTGCCATCAGTGAGGGGACAGAACCCTATGGCTACACCTTC. It translates to CAISEGTEPYGYTF.